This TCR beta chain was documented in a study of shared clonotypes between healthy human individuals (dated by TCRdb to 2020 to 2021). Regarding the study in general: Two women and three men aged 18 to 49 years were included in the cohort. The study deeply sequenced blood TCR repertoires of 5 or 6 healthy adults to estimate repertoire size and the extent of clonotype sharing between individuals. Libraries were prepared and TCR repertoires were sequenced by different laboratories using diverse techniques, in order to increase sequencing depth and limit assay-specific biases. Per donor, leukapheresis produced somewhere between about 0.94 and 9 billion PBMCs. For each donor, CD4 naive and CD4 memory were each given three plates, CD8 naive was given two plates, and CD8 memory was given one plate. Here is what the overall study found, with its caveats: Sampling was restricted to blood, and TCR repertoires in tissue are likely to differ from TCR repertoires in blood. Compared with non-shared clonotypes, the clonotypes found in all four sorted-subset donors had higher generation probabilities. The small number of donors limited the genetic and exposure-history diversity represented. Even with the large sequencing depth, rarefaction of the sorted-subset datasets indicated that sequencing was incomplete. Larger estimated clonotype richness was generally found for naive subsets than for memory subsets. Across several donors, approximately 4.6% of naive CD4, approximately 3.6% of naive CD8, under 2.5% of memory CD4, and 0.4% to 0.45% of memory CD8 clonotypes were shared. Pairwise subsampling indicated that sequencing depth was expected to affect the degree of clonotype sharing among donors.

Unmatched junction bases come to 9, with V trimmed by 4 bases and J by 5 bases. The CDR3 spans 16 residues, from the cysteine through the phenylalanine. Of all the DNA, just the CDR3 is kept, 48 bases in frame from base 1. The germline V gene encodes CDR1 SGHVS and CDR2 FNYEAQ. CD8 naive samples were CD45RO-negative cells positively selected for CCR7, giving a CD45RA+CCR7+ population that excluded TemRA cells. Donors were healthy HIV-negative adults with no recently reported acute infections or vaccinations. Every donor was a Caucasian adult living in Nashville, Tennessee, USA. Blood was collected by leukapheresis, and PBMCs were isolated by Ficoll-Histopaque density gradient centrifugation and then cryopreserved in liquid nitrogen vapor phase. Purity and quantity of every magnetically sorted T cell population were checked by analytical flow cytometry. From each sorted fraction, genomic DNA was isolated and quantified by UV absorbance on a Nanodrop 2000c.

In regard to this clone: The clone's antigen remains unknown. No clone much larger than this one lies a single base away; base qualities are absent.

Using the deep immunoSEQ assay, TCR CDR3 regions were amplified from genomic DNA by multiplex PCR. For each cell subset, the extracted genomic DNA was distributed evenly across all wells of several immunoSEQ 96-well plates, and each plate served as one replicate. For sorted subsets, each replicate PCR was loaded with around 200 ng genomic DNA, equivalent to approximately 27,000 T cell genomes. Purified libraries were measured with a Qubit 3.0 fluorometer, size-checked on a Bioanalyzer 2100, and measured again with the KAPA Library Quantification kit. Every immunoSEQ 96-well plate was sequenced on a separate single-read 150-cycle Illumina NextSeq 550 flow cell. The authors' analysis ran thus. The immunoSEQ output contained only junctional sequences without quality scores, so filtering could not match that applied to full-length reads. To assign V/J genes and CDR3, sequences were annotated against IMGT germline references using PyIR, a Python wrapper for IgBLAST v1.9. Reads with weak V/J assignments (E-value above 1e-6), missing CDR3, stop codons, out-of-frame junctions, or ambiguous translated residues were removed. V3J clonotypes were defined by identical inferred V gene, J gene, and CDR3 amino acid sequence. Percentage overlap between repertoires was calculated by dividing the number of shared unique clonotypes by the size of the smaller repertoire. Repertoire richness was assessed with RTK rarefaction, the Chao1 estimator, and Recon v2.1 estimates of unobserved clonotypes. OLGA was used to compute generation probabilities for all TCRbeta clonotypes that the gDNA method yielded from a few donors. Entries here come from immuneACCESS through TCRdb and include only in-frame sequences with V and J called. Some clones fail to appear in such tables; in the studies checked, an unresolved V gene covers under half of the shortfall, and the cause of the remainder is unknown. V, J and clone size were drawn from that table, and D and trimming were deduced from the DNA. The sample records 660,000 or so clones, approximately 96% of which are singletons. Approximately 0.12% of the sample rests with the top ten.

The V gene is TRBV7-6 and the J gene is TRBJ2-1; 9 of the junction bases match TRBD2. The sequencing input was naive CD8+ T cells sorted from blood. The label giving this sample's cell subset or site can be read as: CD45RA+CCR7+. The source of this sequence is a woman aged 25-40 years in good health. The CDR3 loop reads CASSSLTVAGDNEQFF. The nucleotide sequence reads TGTGCCAGCAGCTCCCTCACGGTAGCGGGGGACAATGAGCAGTTCTTC.